The sequence of this T cell receptor beta chain was determined in a study of a mutant IDH1 vaccine in newly diagnosed glioma. The CDR3 has 13 amino acids. V was clipped by 5 bases and J by 8 bases, with 14 bases between them. The V gene's germline CDR1 is SGHTA and CDR2 FQGNSA. Here immunoSEQ multiplex PCR was the method, and the copy in TCRdb shows in-frame clones only, minus some. The data contain approximately 82,000 clones, over 75% of them singletons. Described time point: week 23, last vaccination. In the vaccine, a single dose held 300 ug of the mutant IDH1 20-mer peptide, along with topical imiquimod. As to this clone: Its antigen is not known.

This sequence originates from a man aged 25-40 years with glioma. Some clones in this sample may be carry-over from other donors' samples. The chain employs TRBV7-2 and TRBJ2-3; no clear D. The source was PBMCs, collected from a glioma patient whose treatment included an IDH1 peptide vaccine. The CDR3, as DNA: TGTGCCAGCAGCGGGATGGGATCGGGTACGCAGTATTTT. It is translated as CASSGMGSGTQYF.